This passage covers 32 T cell receptor beta chains from one sample sequenced in a study of CD8+ T cells in alopecia areata. The sequencing template was cDNA reverse transcribed from extracted RNA. Measured with immunoSEQ multiplex PCR; TCRdb has only the in-frame clones, and not every one. The sample has 200,000 to 250,000 clones, more than 45% seen once. Indicated treatment: oral pan-JAK inhibitor, 5-10 mg twice daily. This specimen was CD4+ T cells sorted from blood, taken at week 4, from a patient treated with tofacitinib. The receptors come from a human donor with alopecia areata.

The table lists this clone with a few counts. This chain links TRBV10-3 with TRBJ2-7; weak D call: TRBD2 (6 bases). The CDR3 runs 13 residues. Germline V gene sequence: CDR1 ENHRY, CDR2 SYGVKD. V was cut by 4 bases and J by 6 bases, with 13 bases left in between. The CDR3 DNA is TGTGCCATCAGTGGCCCACCGGGGGTCGAGCAGTACTTC. Encoded protein: CAISGPPGVEQYF.

The count of this clone is one. The chain employs TRBV30 and TRBJ1-5; 7 bases line up with TRBD1. V shed 3 bases and J 1 base; nucleotides not matched to a gene: 9. Germline loops: CDR1 GTSNPN, CDR2 SVGIG (reference sequence). The CDR3 covers 16 residues. The CDR3 region has the DNA TGTGCCTGGAGCGTAGGGGGGACAGCAAGCAATCAGCCCCAGCATTTT. Translating it yields CAWSVGGTASNQPQHF.

The chain recombines TRBV6-1 with TRBJ1-5, with a weak D call TRBD1 (5 bases). The V and J ends lost 2 bases and 1 base respectively, with 6 bases between them. This CDR3 is built from 14 residues. Germline loops: CDR1 MNHNS, CDR2 SASEGT. The CDR3 sequence is CASSERQSNQPQHF. Here the CDR3 DNA reads TGTGCCAGCAGTGAAAGACAGAGCAATCAGCCCCAGCATTTT.

This clone was seen only a few times. The rearrangement uses TRBV28 and TRBJ2-7; D might be TRBD2 (5 bases). Per the germline V gene, CDR1 is MDHEN and CDR2 is SYDVKM. V lost 6 bases to trimming and J lost 7 bases, with 13 bases between them. The length of the CDR3 is 12 residues. This CDR3 is CASSPPRREQYF. DNA for the CDR3: TGTGCCAGCAGCCCTCCCAGGAGGGAGCAGTACTTC.

This clone has at least ten counts. This rearrangement joins TRBV9 to TRBJ2-7; D is unclear. Trimming cost V 0 bases and J 6 bases, with 19 bases left between them. The CDR3 runs to 16 residues. Germline CDR1 SGDLS, CDR2 YYNGEE. As DNA, the CDR3 is TGTGCCAGCAGCGTAGGCCCGGAGTTACGGAACCGCGAGCAGTACTTC. Residues: CASSVGPELRNREQYF. Combining the CDR3 with reference TRBV9 and TRBJ2-7 gives the whole variable domain DSGVTQTPKHLITATGQRVTLRCSPRSGDLSVYWYQQSLDQGLQFLIQYYNGEERAKGNILERFSAQQFPDLHSELNLSSLELGDSALYFCASSVGPELRNREQYFGPGTRLTVT.

This clone was found a few times. The chain is built from TRBV29-1 and TRBJ1-1, with 7 positions matching TRBD1. Looked up from germline, CDR1 is SQVTM and CDR2 is ANQGSEA. This CDR3 comprises 14 residues. Unmatched junction bases numbered 7, after V lost 6 bases and J lost 0 bases. CDR3 nucleotides: TGCAGCGTCCAACAGGGGCCAATGAACACTGAAGCTTTCTTT. Its translation is CSVQQGPMNTEAFF.

The CDR3 here is CASSPRLADNEQYF. The CDR3 region has the DNA TGTGCCAGCAGCCCCAGACTAGCTGACAACGAGCAGTACTTC. The chain combines TRBV7-2 with TRBJ2-7; TRBD2 matches at 7 bases. Per germline, CDR1 SGHTA and CDR2 FQGNSA. The V gene end was trimmed by 5 bases and the J gene end by 5 bases; junction bases not matched to a gene: 9. This CDR3 has 14 amino acids.

This clone was counted between two and nine times. This chain links TRBV13 with TRBJ1-2, with 10 bases lining up with TRBD1. V lost 1 base to trimming and J lost 2 bases; unmatched junction nucleotides: 1. The CDR3 consists of 15 residues. CDR1 is PRHDT, CDR2 FYEKMQ, per germline (reference sequence). The DNA for the CDR3 is TGTGCCAGCAGCTTAGCGGGACAGGGGAACTATGGCTACACCTTC. Its translation is CASSLAGQGNYGYTF.

The chain has TRBV27 and TRBJ2-7, with D possibly being TRBD1 or TRBD2 (5 bases each). With 6 bases removed from V and 0 bases from J, the gap between germline ends came to 15 bases. The CDR3 runs to 15 residues. Germline CDR1 is MNHEY and CDR2 is SMNVEV (reference sequence). CDR3 in amino acids: CASRKGTQGSYEQYF. The CDR3 DNA reads as TGTGCCAGCAGAAAGGGGACCCAGGGCTCCTACGAGCAGTACTTC.

The V call is TRBV7-3, the J call TRBJ2-2, with a possible D match to TRBD2 (6 bases). Germline assignment: CDR1 SGHTA and CDR2 FQGTGA. The CDR3 has 14 amino acids. Trimming stripped 2 bases from V and 5 bases from J, with 9 bases between. CDR3 DNA: TGTGCCAGCAGCTTAGGTCGGGAGACCGGGGAGCTGTTTTTT. Residues: CASSLGRETGELFF. Full variable domain (outside the CDR3, taken from reference TRBV7-3 and TRBJ2-2): GAGVSQTPSNKVTEKGKYVELRCDPISGHTALYWYRQSLGQGPEFLIYFQGTGAADDSGLPNDRFFAVRPEGSVSTLKIQRTERGDSAVYLCASSLGRETGELFFGEGSRLTVL.

With regard to this clone: The sample holds other DNA sequences that translate to the same CDR3. V is TRBV7-3 and J is TRBJ2-3, with D possibly called TRBD1 or TRBD2 (6 bases each). The V and J ends lost 4 bases and 0 bases respectively, with 11 bases between them. This CDR3 has 15 amino acids. Germline lookup yields CDR1 SGHTA and CDR2 FQGTGA. Here the CDR3 DNA reads TGTGCCAGCAGCTCCCGAGGGGGGAGCACAGATACGCAGTATTTT. Amino acids: CASSSRGGSTDTQYF.

The chain carries TRBV30 and TRBJ1-2; TRBD1 matches at 8 bases. The germline CDR1 and CDR2 sequences are GTSNPN and SVGIG (reference sequence). The V and J ends lost 3 bases and 6 bases, in that order; junction bases with no gene match: 9. The CDR3 extends over 14 amino acids. The CDR3 DNA is TGTGCCTGGAGCAACGGACAGGGTATTCATGGCTACACCTTC. It translates to CAWSNGQGIHGYTF.

The chain employs TRBV18 and TRBJ2-7; 8 bases line up with TRBD2. From germline, CDR1 is KGHSH and CDR2 LQKENI. V lost 3 bases to trimming and J lost 4 bases; unmatched junction nucleotides: 5. There are 14 residues in the CDR3. The CDR3, as DNA: TGTGCCAGCTCACCGGCGGGGGGAAAGTACGAGCAGTACTTC. Translated: CASSPAGGKYEQYF.

The table lists this clone with a few counts. The chain is built from TRBV18 and TRBJ2-7; TRBD2 aligns across 8 bases. V dropped 5 bases and J dropped 4; count of bases not matched to a gene: 7. This CDR3 has 14 amino acids. Germline V gene data show CDR1 as KGHSH and CDR2 as LQKENI. The CDR3 loop is CASSTTGLGYEQYF. The CDR3 bases are TGTGCCAGCTCAACCACGGGACTAGGATACGAGCAGTACTTC.

The chain employs TRBV4-3 and TRBJ2-3; 8 nucleotides align to TRBD2. Germline V lookup: CDR1 LGHNA, CDR2 YSLEER. V lost 4 bases, J lost 0 bases, and 6 bases stayed unmatched. The CDR3 extends over 16 amino acids. CDR3 sequence reads: CASSPGGGPSTDTQYF. In nucleotides, the CDR3 is TGCGCCAGCAGCCCGGGGGGGGGCCCTAGCACAGATACGCAGTATTTT.

This chain links TRBV7-3 with TRBJ2-3, with a possible D match to TRBD2 (6 bases). The germline V gene has CDR1 SGHTA and CDR2 FQGTGA. This CDR3 is built from 15 residues. The germline V and J ends were trimmed by 4 bases and 0 bases, with 11 bases remaining between them. The CDR3 DNA sequence: TGTGCCAGCAGCTCCCTCGCGGGGAGCACAGATACGCAGTATTTT. It encodes CASSSLAGSTDTQYF.

The chain recombines TRBV7-2 with TRBJ2-1, with TRBD1 matching 11 bases. Germline V lookup: CDR1 SGHTA, CDR2 FQGNSA. Trimming removed 6 bases from V and 4 bases from J; junction bases left unmatched: 5. The CDR3 spans 15 residues. The CDR3 DNA sequence: TGTGCCAGCAGAAAGGGGACAGGGGGATACAATGAGCAGTTCTTC. Protein: CASRKGTGGYNEQFF.

The chain combines TRBV6-1 with TRBJ1-5; D remains ambiguous. The germline V and J ends were trimmed by 3 bases and 3 bases, with 12 bases remaining between them. The CDR3 runs to 15 residues. From germline, CDR1 is MNHNS and CDR2 SASEGT. The DNA for the CDR3 is TGTGCCAGCAGTGATTTACAGCGAAACAATCAGCCCCAGCATTTT. As protein: CASSDLQRNNQPQHF.

The chain joins TRBV30 to TRBJ1-1; 9 bases line up with TRBD1. The CDR3 consists of 14 residues. Germline V gene sequence: CDR1 GTSNPN, CDR2 SVGIG (reference sequence). The trim removed 5 bases at V and 3 bases at J, leaving 7 bases unmatched. CDR3 sequence: CAWLRTGVDTEAFF. The CDR3 DNA follows: TGTGCCTGGCTACGGACAGGGGTCGACACTGAAGCTTTCTTT.

V gene TRBV29-1 combines with J gene TRBJ1-1; unclear D gene. The germline V gene has CDR1 SQVTM and CDR2 ANQGSEA. The CDR3 has 17 residues. Deletions cut 0 bases from V and 9 bases from J, with 26 bases between. In DNA form, the CDR3 reads TGCAGCGTTGAAGACGCCCCAGCTTGGACGGATGGGTGGCAAGCTTTCTTT. Translating gives CSVEDAPAWTDGWQAFF.

This chain links TRBV11-3 with TRBJ2-7, with TRBD2 matching over 9 bases. CDR1 is SGHNT, CDR2 YENEEA, per germline. After removal of 5 bases from V and 5 bases from J, the junction contained 7 bases not matched to a gene. The CDR3 runs to 14 residues. The CDR3 bases are TGTGCCAGCAGCCTTAGCGGGGGAGGTCACGAGCAGTACTTC. Its translation is CASSLSGGGHEQYF.

This chain uses TRBV5-1 with TRBJ1-2; 8 bases agree with TRBD1. Per germline, CDR1 SGHRS and CDR2 YFSETQ. Losses at the gene ends were 0 bases for V and 0 bases for J; bases not matched to a gene: 1. CDR3 length: 15 amino acids. CDR3 amino acids: CASSLEQGANYGYTF. In DNA form, the CDR3 reads TGCGCCAGCAGCTTGGAACAGGGGGCTAACTATGGCTACACCTTC. The full variable domain, completed using reference TRBV5-1 and TRBJ1-2, is KAGVTQTPRYLIKTRGQQVTLSCSPISGHRSVSWYQQTPGQGLQFLFEYFSETQRNKGNFPGRFSGRQFSNSRSEMNVSTLELGDSALYLCASSLEQGANYGYTFGSGTRLTVV.

J is TRBJ2-3 and V is TRBV29-1; D may match TRBD1 or TRBD2 (6 bases each). Germline V gene sequence: CDR1 SQVTM, CDR2 ANQGSEA. V dropped 7 bases and J dropped 0 bases, with 17 bases sitting between them. This CDR3 region has 15 residues. In DNA, the CDR3 is TGCAGCGCCAAAGGGGGGAAACTAAGCACAGATACGCAGTATTTT. This gives the protein CSAKGGKLSTDTQYF.

The chain links TRBV4-1 to TRBJ1-2; D not resolved. This CDR3 spans 13 amino acids. CDR1 is MGHRA and CDR2 is YSYEKL in the germline V gene. V was trimmed by 2 bases and J by 5 bases, leaving 9 bases between them. The CDR3 protein is CASSQPRTYGYTF. The CDR3 DNA is TGCGCCAGCAGCCAACCTAGGACTTATGGCTACACCTTC.

The rearrangement uses TRBV6-6 and TRBJ1-1; the match to TRBD1 covers 8 bases. V was clipped by 5 bases and J by 7 bases; unmatched bases: 6. The germline V gene has CDR1 MNHNY and CDR2 SVGAGI (reference sequence). The CDR3 loop spans 13 amino acids. The CDR3 DNA reads TGTGCCAGCAGTCAGTCCGACAGGGGTGAAGCTTTCTTT. Encoded protein: CASSQSDRGEAFF.

This clone showed up just a few times. This chain joins TRBV5-6 and TRBJ2-7; 10 bases agree with TRBD1. V was pared by 5 bases and J by 7 bases, with 6 bases of the junction left unmatched. The germline V gene has CDR1 SGHDT and CDR2 YYEEEE. The CDR3 extends over 13 amino acids. CDR3 amino acids: CASSSDRGREQYF. CDR3 sequence (DNA): TGTGCCAGCAGTTCCGACAGGGGGCGAGAGCAGTACTTC.

The chain links TRBV18 to TRBJ1-1; the match to TRBD1 covers 7 bases. This CDR3 region has 15 residues. Losses at the gene ends were 3 bases for V and 0 bases for J; bases not matched to a gene: 4. Germline CDR1 KGHSH, CDR2 LQKENI. CDR3 residues: CASSPGQQVNTEAFF. CDR3 coding DNA: TGTGCCAGCTCACCGGGACAGCAAGTGAACACTGAAGCTTTCTTT.

There are a few counts of this clone. The V gene is TRBV29-1, the J gene TRBJ2-7; D tentatively reads TRBD1 or TRBD2 (7 bases each). The V and J ends lost 5 bases and 2 bases respectively, with 16 bases between them. The CDR3 covers 14 residues. The germline V gene has CDR1 SQVTM and CDR2 ANQGSEA. The CDR3 reads CSVSREGATYEQYF. CDR3 coding DNA: TGCAGCGTTAGCAGGGAGGGGGCGACCTACGAGCAGTACTTC.

The chain combines TRBV7-2 with TRBJ1-2; D call uncertain. The CDR3 has 15 residues. With 4 bases removed from V and 4 bases from J, the gap between germline ends came to 16 bases. Germline loops: CDR1 SGHTA, CDR2 FQGNSA. CDR3 protein: CASSSRFGDSYGYTF. CDR3 bases: TGTGCCAGCAGCTCCCGGTTCGGGGATTCCTATGGCTACACCTTC.

The V gene is TRBV7-2, the J gene TRBJ1-5; D gene ambiguous. Germline CDR1 is SGHTA and CDR2 is FQGNSA. The CDR3 totals 16 residues. V lost 5 bases, J lost 6 bases, and 20 bases lay in between. In DNA form, the CDR3 reads TGTGCCAGCAGCCAACTCTCTCACGGGATGTCTCAGCCCCAGCATTTT. Amino acid sequence: CASSQLSHGMSQPQHF.

This clone has only a few counts. The V gene is TRBV7-2, the J gene TRBJ2-1; possibly TRBD2 for D (5 bases). Germline V gene data show CDR1 as SGHTA and CDR2 as FQGNSA. The ends were cut back, 2 bases at V and 4 bases at J, with 12 bases in the middle. The CDR3 has 15 amino acids. The CDR3 loop is CASSLRRPLYNEQFF. The CDR3 DNA sequence: TGTGCCAGCAGCTTAAGGAGGCCTCTTTACAATGAGCAGTTCTTC.

The chain couples TRBV5-5 to TRBJ1-4; D is undetermined. Trimming removed 0 bases from V and 0 bases from J, with 6 bases in between. CDR3 length equals 15 residues. Germline lookup yields CDR1 SGHKS and CDR2 YYEKEE (reference sequence). CDR3 nucleotides: TGTGCCAGCAGCTTGGCCCCAGCAACTAATGAAAAACTGTTTTTT. Translating gives CASSLAPATNEKLFF.